One sample yielded the 22 T cell receptor beta chains listed below, sequenced in a study of T cell repertoires in cytomegalovirus infection. TCRdb independently ran MiXCR on the reads; one entry per CDR3 protein. The repertoire holds 700,000 to 850,000 distinct CDR3 sequences, approximately 29% seen once, with 9.5% to 15% in the top ten. No antigen has been identified for these receptors. Specimen: cultured CD8+ T cells from PBMCs, collected from culture after CMV antigen stimulation. The receptors were sampled from a human donor in good health (CMV status not recorded). Some clones in this sample may be carry-over from other donors' samples.

The rearrangement joins TRBV27 to TRBJ2-4; 8 bases map to TRBD2. There are 15 residues in the CDR3. Looked up from germline, CDR1 is MNHEY and CDR2 is SMNVEV (reference sequence). Trimming took 5 bases from V and 8 from J; bases not matched to a gene: 11. CDR3 bases: TGTGCCAGCAGTGCCGGGGGGGGGATGGGTTACATTCAGTACTTC. Its protein product is CASSAGGGMGYIQYF.

This clonotype was detected a few times. The chain uses TRBV28 and TRBJ2-5; D unresolved. Germline-derived CDR1 and CDR2 are MDHEN and SYDVKM. This CDR3 spans 13 amino acids. The germline V and J ends were trimmed by 5 bases and 4 bases, with 11 bases remaining between them. CDR3 nucleotide sequence: TGTGCCAGCAGTCCTCCGGTGGGAGAGACCCAGTACTTC. Its translation is CASSPPVGETQYF.

The J gene is TRBJ1-5, the V gene TRBV27; TRBD1 agrees at 7 bases. Germline V lookup: CDR1 MNHEY, CDR2 SMNVEV (reference sequence). With V trimmed by 4 bases and J by 3 bases, 6 bases remained unmatched. The CDR3 loop spans 15 amino acids. The CDR3 region has the DNA TGTGCCAGCAGTTCGGACAGGTCCTTCAATCAGCCCCAGCATTTT. Its protein product is CASSSDRSFNQPQHF.

This chain joins TRBV19 and TRBJ1-2; maybe TRBD1 (6 bases). The V end was cut by 3 bases, the J end by 6 bases, with 11 bases between. Per the germline V gene, CDR1 is LNHDA and CDR2 is SQIVND (reference sequence). The CDR3 sequence is 13 residues long. The DNA of the CDR3 is TGTGCCAGTAGTATCGGGGGCTGGAATGGCTACACCTTC. Protein: CASSIGGWNGYTF.

This clonotype was observed a handful of times. V and J are TRBV9 and TRBJ2-5; 8 positions agree with TRBD2. The length of the CDR3 is 15 residues. Germline trimming cut 3 bases from V and 5 bases from J; bases unmatched to any gene: 9. Germline V gene lookup returns CDR1 SGDLS and CDR2 YYNGEE. CDR3: CASSAFSTSAETQYF. The CDR3 DNA is TGTGCCAGCAGCGCCTTCTCGACTAGCGCGGAGACCCAGTACTTC.

This clonotype was counted only a few times. The chain links TRBV7-9 to TRBJ1-2, with TRBD1 matching over 10 bases. CDR3 length: 13 amino acids. After removal of 6 bases from V and 8 bases from J, the junction contained 6 bases not matched to a gene. CDR1 is SEHNR and CDR2 is FQNEAQ in the germline V gene (reference sequence). CDR3 DNA: TGTGCCAGCAGACGGACAGGGGGTGAGGGCTACACCTTC. It translates to CASRRTGGEGYTF.

Of note for this clonotype: A junction end diverges from the germline sequence, so it may reflect a read error. This chain uses TRBV6-4 with TRBJ1-1; D unresolved. CDR3 length: 13 amino acids. Germline lookup yields CDR1 MRHNA and CDR2 SNTAGT. The CDR3 nucleotides read TGTGCCAGCAGTCACTCGGACGGCAGTGAAGCTTTCTTT. Translated, it gives CASSHSDGSEAFF.

This clonotype was recorded a few times. The chain couples TRBV2 to TRBJ2-2; 8 bases are a match to TRBD1. Germline CDR1 is SNHLY and CDR2 is FYNNEI. This CDR3 has 17 residues. V lost 4 bases, J lost 1 base, and 8 bases stayed unmatched. CDR3 bases: TGTGCCAGCAGTGCGGATACGGACAGGGTGAACACCGGGGAGCTGTTTTTT. Translation gives CASSADTDRVNTGELFF.

The CDR3 region has the DNA TGTGCCAGCAGTGAATGGGGGACAGGGAAGAATTCGTACGAGCAGTACGTC. Translated: CASSEWGTGKNSYEQYV. V gene TRBV6-1 combines with J gene TRBJ2-7; 9 positions match TRBD1. This CDR3 spans 17 amino acids. V was clipped by 2 bases and J by 4 bases; unmatched bases: 12. The germline gives CDR1 MNHNS, CDR2 SASEGT.

The chain combines TRBV20-1 with TRBJ2-1; D possibly uses TRBD1 or TRBD2 (5 bases each). CDR3 length: 12 residues. CDR1 and CDR2 from the germline V gene are DFQATT and SNEGSKA (reference sequence). V was pared by 6 bases and J by 9 bases, with 15 bases between. This CDR3 is CSAPLGAGEQFF. The CDR3 bases are TGCAGTGCCCCCTTAGGGGCGGGTGAGCAGTTCTTC.

This chain links TRBV5-4 with TRBJ1-1; D is unclear. The CDR3 contains 17 residues. Trimming removed 2 bases at V and 3 bases at J, with 20 bases between. Germline CDR1 and CDR2: SGHNT and YYREEE (reference sequence). CDR3 DNA sequence: TGTGCCAGCAGCTTTGTCACACTCACACTTCGGGACACTGAAGCTTTCTTT. This translates into CASSFVTLTLRDTEAFF.

This clonotype has a handful of counts. The chain's CDR3 is CASSYSMIAGGPDEQYF. The DNA for the CDR3 is TGTGCCAGCAGTTACTCGATGATAGCGGGGGGGCCTGACGAGCAGTACTTC. This chain joins TRBV6-5 and TRBJ2-7; 11 nucleotides agree with TRBD2. CDR3 length: 17 amino acids. Germline values: CDR1 MNHEY, CDR2 SVGAGI. Trimming removed 0 bases from V and 5 bases from J; junction bases left unmatched: 9.

The sample holds a few counts of this clonotype. The CDR3 region is CASRSGATSTDTQYF. CDR3 nucleotides: TGTGCCAGCAGATCCGGAGCCACTAGCACAGATACGCAGTATTTT. This chain connects TRBV6-2 or TRBV6-3 to TRBJ2-3; the D is unclear. The CDR3 covers 15 residues. Looked up from germline, CDR1 is MNHEY and CDR2 is SVGEGT. V gave up 6 bases and J gave up 0 bases, with 13 bases separating them.

CDR3 loop: CASNLAYSNQPQHF. The CDR3 DNA reads TGTGCCAGCAATCTAGCTTATAGCAATCAGCCCCAGCATTTT. The J gene is TRBJ1-5, the V gene TRBV2; D remains ambiguous. V was trimmed by 7 bases and J by 0 bases, leaving 10 bases between them. The germline CDR1 and CDR2 sequences are SNHLY and FYNNEI. CDR3 size: 14 residues.

V usage is TRBV7-3 and J usage is TRBJ2-7, with TRBD1 matching 9 bases. Germline CDR1 and CDR2: SGHTA and FQGTGA. The CDR3 length is 15 residues. V dropped 4 bases and J dropped 2; count of bases not matched to a gene: 6. The CDR3 loop is CASSSPGQGPYEQYF. The CDR3 DNA is TGTGCCAGCAGCTCCCCGGGACAGGGCCCCTACGAGCAGTACTTC. The complete variable domain, with remaining parts taken from reference TRBV7-3 and TRBJ2-7, reads GAGVSQTPSNKVTEKGKYVELRCDPISGHTALYWYRQSLGQGPEFLIYFQGTGAADDSGLPNDRFFAVRPEGSVSTLKIQRTERGDSAVYLCASSSPGQGPYEQYFGPGTRLTVT.

This clonotype occurred many times. V and J are TRBV7-9 and TRBJ2-3; 11 bases map to TRBD1. J was trimmed by 5 bases and V by 5 bases; bases with no gene match: 9. CDR3 size: 16 residues. Germline V gene sequence: CDR1 SEHNR, CDR2 FQNEAQ (reference sequence). The DNA of the CDR3 is TGTGCCAGCAGCACCCCGGACAGGGGGCAGGGAGATACGCAGTATTTT. Translated, it gives CASSTPDRGQGDTQYF.

The chain is built from TRBV5-4 and TRBJ2-1; 11 positions match TRBD2. V was pared by 2 bases and J by 8 bases, with 6 bases of the junction left unmatched. CDR1 is SGHNT, CDR2 YYREEE, per germline (reference sequence). The CDR3 totals 15 residues. The CDR3 region has the DNA TGTGCCAGCAGCTTTCTAGCGGGGGGCGGCGATGAGCAGTTCTTC. Protein sequence: CASSFLAGGGDEQFF.

In the case of this clonotype: One junction end disagrees with the germline gene, perhaps due to a read error. The V gene is TRBV27, the J gene TRBJ1-2; 8 bases match TRBD1. The CDR3 is 14 residues long. Germline V lookup: CDR1 MNHEY, CDR2 SMNVEV (reference sequence). CDR3: CAGSGGDRTYGYTF. The CDR3 coding sequence is TGTGCCGGCAGTGGTGGGGACAGGACCTATGGCTACACCTTC.

Notes on this clonotype: A read error may be the cause here, since a much bigger clone is one base away. The CDR3 loop is CASSATSGGGNKQFF. The CDR3 DNA is TGTGCCAGCAGCGCCACTAGCGGGGGCGGCAATAAGCAGTTCTTC. The V gene is TRBV6-6, the J gene TRBJ2-1, with TRBD2 identical over 11 bases. Germline lookup yields CDR1 MNHNY and CDR2 SVGAGI (reference sequence). This CDR3 is 15 amino acids long.

The chain is built from TRBV7-3 and TRBJ1-1, with D hard to call. V lost 2 bases, J lost 5 bases, and 12 bases lay in between. Germline CDR1 and CDR2: SGHTA and FQGTGA. There are 14 residues in the CDR3. The CDR3 coding sequence is TGTGCCAGCAGCTTAGTACATAGCGGGACTGAAGCTTTCTTT. Its protein product is CASSLVHSGTEAFF. The complete variable domain, with remaining parts taken from reference TRBV7-3 and TRBJ1-1, reads GAGVSQTPSNKVTEKGKYVELRCDPISGHTALYWYRQSLGQGPEFLIYFQGTGAADDSGLPNDRFFAVRPEGSVSTLKIQRTERGDSAVYLCASSLVHSGTEAFFGQGTRLTVV.

In regard to this clonotype: Just one base apart from a much larger clone, this may be a read error. The chain employs TRBV12-3 or TRBV12-4 and TRBJ2-5; D unclear. The CDR3 has 14 amino acids. The CDR3 is CACSSPLGGKTQYF. The CDR3, as DNA: TGTGCCTGCAGTTCTCCCCTGGGCGGAAAGACCCAGTACTTC.

This chain links TRBV28 with TRBJ1-6, with a weak D call TRBD1 (5 bases). The length of the CDR3 is 18 residues. The V gene's germline CDR1 is MDHEN and CDR2 SYDVKM. V was trimmed by 4 bases and J by 1 base, leaving 17 bases between them. As DNA, the CDR3 is TGTGCCAGCAGTTCTCGAGTCCAGGGAGGGTCCTATAATTCACCCCTCCACTTT. This sequence encodes CASSSRVQGGSYNSPLHF.